This T cell receptor (beta chain) was sequenced for a study of blood T cell repertoires in COVID-19. As for the study in general: Samples of COVID-19 (acute and convalescent) were obtained from the United States, Italy and Spain. Nucleic acid was either cDNA or gDNA, and it came from T cells, B-cell-depleted T cells, or PBMCs.

The CDR3 has 15 amino acids. Germline-derived CDR1 and CDR2 are LNHDA and SQIVND (reference sequence). V was cut by 3 bases and J by 0 bases, with 11 bases left in between. As handled by the study authors: Reference gene primer amplification gave estimated nucleated cell counts. Sequencing was performed with immunoSEQ multiplex PCR; in TCRdb, only in-frame clones are kept and a portion is missing. V, J and clone size reflect that table, while D and trimming were determined from the DNA. Of hundreds of thousands of clones detected, 86% appear once; the ten largest clones hold over 1.3%. The specimen was peripheral blood. The rearrangement links TRBV19 to TRBJ1-1; tentatively, D is TRBD1 (5 bases). The receptor's source is a woman aged 30 to 39 with active or convalescent COVID-19. The CDR3 DNA follows: TGTGCCAGTAGTATCTCCTCGACAGTGAACACTGAAGCTTTCTTT. Translated, it gives CASSISSTVNTEAFF. The variable domain in full, completed from reference TRBV19 and TRBJ1-1, reads DGGITQSPKYLFRKEGQNVTLSCEQNLNHDAMYWYRQDPGQGLRLIYYSQIVNDFQKGDIAEGYSVSREKKESFPLTVTSAQKNPTAFYLCASSISSTVNTEAFFGQGTRLTVV.